These T cell receptor beta chains were read from a single sample in a study of T cells expressing NK-cell markers. TCRdb re-called the 5' RACE reads and shows each CDR3 protein once, DNA omitted. The sample totals some 600,000 distinct CDR3 sequences. The sequenced sample consisted of blood T cells: a sorted CD56 or NKG2C T cell subset, CD4+ or CD8+ T cells, or bulk PBMC T cells (not recorded which). Every receptor here comes from a man between 18 and 29 years old in good health. Each CDR3 is given with its conserved first and last residue.

J gene	V gene	CDR3 protein
TRBJ2-1	TRBV20-1	CSASAFRTSGANEQFF
TRBJ2-3	TRBV29-1	CSVSGTTTDTQYF
TRBJ1-2	TRBV6-5	CASSYIGQIYGYTF
TRBJ2-7	TRBV15	CATSRGPTGHEQYF
TRBJ2-1	TRBV20-1	CSARGVRGIEQFF
TRBJ2-1	TRBV10-3	CAISATESSYNEQFF
TRBJ2-6	TRBV27	CASRRASGANVLTF
TRBJ2-1	TRBV20-1	CSASPSLGVYNEQFF
TRBJ2-7	TRBV11-1	CASSTIGSYEQYF
TRBJ1-2	TRBV20-1	CSATHQQGATNYGYTF
TRBJ2-1	TRBV4-1	CASSQAKGTYPSQFF
TRBJ2-1	TRBV25-1	CASRTLDNEQFF
TRBJ2-2	TRBV12-3/TRBV12-4	CASSLASWPGAGELFF
TRBJ2-5	TRBV20-1	CSARGLPWAQYF
TRBJ2-2	TRBV20-1	CSARSSHTGELFF
TRBJ1-1	TRBV6-5	CASSHGVRVNTEAFF
TRBJ2-2	TRBV6-2/TRBV6-3	CASSYRLGGELFF
TRBJ2-3	TRBV10-3	CAISGDRMGPDTQYF
TRBJ2-1	TRBV6-2/TRBV6-3	CASSYRGRALNEQFF
TRBJ2-5	TRBV9	CASSPAIQETQYF
TRBJ2-7	TRBV6-2/TRBV6-3	CASTVASSYEQYF
TRBJ2-7	TRBV7-6	CASSLVGNYYEQYF
TRBJ2-3	TRBV5-1	CASSLVRTDTQYF
TRBJ1-2	TRBV7-9	CASSPQTGSSYGYTF
TRBJ2-4	TRBV7-4	CASSRRTAVKNIQYF
TRBJ1-2	TRBV12-3/TRBV12-4	CASSLAGSYGYTF
TRBJ2-3	TRBV15	CATSRDWGGTDTQYF
TRBJ1-1	TRBV5-1	CASSRQGAGFGTEAFF
TRBJ2-3	TRBV6-1	CASSRRQGLSADTQYF
TRBJ1-4	TRBV29-1	CSGRDRGTEKLFF
TRBJ2-2	TRBV29-1	CSVFLPMPNTGELFF
TRBJ2-3	TRBV20-1	CSADTGTGGLATDTQYF
TRBJ2-7	TRBV11-2	CASSLVSYEQYF
TRBJ2-5	TRBV5-5	CASSLLGAGAVETQYF
TRBJ1-5	TRBV20-1	CSARESGVLPDFGIGNQPQHF
TRBJ2-5	TRBV5-1	CASSLNSASGTPGTQYF
TRBJ2-5	TRBV20-1	CSARVPGTQQETQYF
TRBJ2-1	TRBV29-1	CSVEPPGVPYNEQFF
TRBJ1-3	TRBV28	CASSLSTGIGNTIYF
TRBJ2-5	TRBV7-2	CASSSNVLAGVGETQYF